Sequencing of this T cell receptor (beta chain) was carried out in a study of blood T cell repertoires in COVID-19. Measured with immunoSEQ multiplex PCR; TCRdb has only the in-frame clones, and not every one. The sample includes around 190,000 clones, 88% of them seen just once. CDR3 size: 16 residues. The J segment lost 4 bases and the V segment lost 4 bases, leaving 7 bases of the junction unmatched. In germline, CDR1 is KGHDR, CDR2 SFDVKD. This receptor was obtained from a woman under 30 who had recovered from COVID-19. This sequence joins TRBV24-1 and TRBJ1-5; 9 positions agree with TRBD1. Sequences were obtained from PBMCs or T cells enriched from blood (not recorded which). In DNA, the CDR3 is TGTGCCACCAGTGACAGCGGGACAGGGTCTAATCAGCCCCAGCATTTT. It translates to CATSDSGTGSNQPQHF.